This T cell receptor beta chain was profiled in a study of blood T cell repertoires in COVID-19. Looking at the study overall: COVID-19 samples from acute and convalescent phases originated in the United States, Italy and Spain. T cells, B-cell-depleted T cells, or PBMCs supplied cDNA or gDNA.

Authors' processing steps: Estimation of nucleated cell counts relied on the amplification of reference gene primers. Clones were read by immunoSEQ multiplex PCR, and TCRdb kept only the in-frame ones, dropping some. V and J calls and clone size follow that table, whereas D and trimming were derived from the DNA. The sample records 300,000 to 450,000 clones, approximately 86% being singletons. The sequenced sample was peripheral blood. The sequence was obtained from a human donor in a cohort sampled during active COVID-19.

The DNA of the CDR3 is TGTGCCAGTAGTATCCGAGGTGTGAAAGTGAGCTCCTACAATGAGCAGTTCTTC. Translation gives CASSIRGVKVSSYNEQFF. This chain joins TRBV19 and TRBJ2-1; D not resolved. The CDR3 runs to 18 residues. Germline V gene lookup returns CDR1 LNHDA and CDR2 SQIVND (reference sequence). V was pared by 3 bases and J by 0 bases, with 18 bases between.